This T cell receptor beta chain was identified during a study of shared clonotypes between healthy human individuals. At the level of the study: Researchers assigned three CD4 naive, three CD4 memory, two CD8 naive and one CD8 memory plate to each donor.

The CDR3 sequence is 15 residues long. Those who donated, Caucasian adults without exception, all lived in Nashville, Tennessee. Regarding this clone: Antigen specificity is unknown.

For every subset, genomic DNA was evenly distributed across several immunoSEQ plates. This table comes from immunoSEQ multiplex PCR, and its TCRdb copy is limited to in-frame clones, with some not included. This repertoire shows 1.6 million or so clones, roughly 96% found once; its top ten account for roughly 1.2%. Findings and limits, study-wide: Some clonotypes were shared by all four sorted-subset donors, while others were not shared. The non-shared ones had lower generation probabilities than the shared ones.

The V and J genes are TRBV21-1 and TRBJ2-5; the DNA was not compared with TRBD2, the D call given in the table. TRBV21-1 is classified as a pseudogene. The specimen sequenced was naive CD4+ T cells sorted from blood. Subset given: CD45RA+ positively selected. The receptor was isolated from a man aged 25-40 years in good health. The CDR3 nucleotides read TGTGCCAGCAGCAAAGGACTAGCAGTCCAAGAGACCCAGTACTTC. Amino acids: CASSKGLAVQETQYF.